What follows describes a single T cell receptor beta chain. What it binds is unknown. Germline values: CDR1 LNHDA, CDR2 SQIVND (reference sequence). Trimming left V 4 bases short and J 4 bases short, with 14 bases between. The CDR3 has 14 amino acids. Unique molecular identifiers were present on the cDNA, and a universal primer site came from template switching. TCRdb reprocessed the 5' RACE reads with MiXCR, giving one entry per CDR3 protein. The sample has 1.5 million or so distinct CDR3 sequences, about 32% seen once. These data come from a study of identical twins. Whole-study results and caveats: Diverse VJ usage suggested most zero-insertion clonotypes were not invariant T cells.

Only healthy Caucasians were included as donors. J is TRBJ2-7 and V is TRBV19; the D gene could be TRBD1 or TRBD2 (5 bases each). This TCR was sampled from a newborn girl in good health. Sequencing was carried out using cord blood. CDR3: CASSTWDLPYEQYF. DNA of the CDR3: TGTGCCAGTAGTACCTGGGACCTTCCTTACGAGCAGTACTTC.